The entry that follows covers one T cell receptor (beta chain) sequence. The antigen it recognizes is unknown. Base-call qualities are not available, and no considerably larger clone is one nucleotide away. The sample's time point label, in plain terms: patch test 1, 2 weeks after DPC sensitization. Sample treatment or condition, as interpreted from the label and publication: therapeutic diphenylcyclopropenone sensitization with weekly scalp DPC. At each patch-test visit, blood was drawn before the patch test was applied. To be eligible, patients had to be aged 18 to 70, diagnosed with alopecia and judged suitable for DPC therapy, while pregnant patients were excluded. Total RNA was extracted from unfractionated whole blood collected in Tempus Blood RNA tubes. V gives up 11 bases and J gives up 4 bases, and the segment between their germline ends measures 10 bases. Including cysteine and phenylalanine, the CDR3 has 11 amino acids. Only CDR3 DNA is held: 33 bases, read in frame from base 1. CDR1 is given as SEHNR and CDR2 as FQNEAQ, both from the germline V gene (reference sequence).

This entry belongs to a study of human T cells and chemical hapten exposure (dated by TCRdb to the early 2020s). Turning to the overall study: For sensitization, 2% DPC in acetone was applied to a roughly 2 cm by roughly 2 cm area of upper inner arm skin. Throughout the study period of around 24 weeks, patients also received therapeutic DPC doses to the scalp every week. Patch testing was done on the upper back using Finn chambers containing 0.01% DPC, and results were scored after 6 days according to International Contact Dermatitis Research Group standards. The mostly female patient cohort included alopecia areata with under or over 50% scalp involvement, alopecia totalis and alopecia universalis. Libraries were pooled for sequencing, and per-sample TCR yields varied mainly because of small differences in library volumes within the pool. Peripheral blood TCR repertoire changes were tracked in vivo in alopecia patients during primary and secondary sensitization to the hapten diphenylcyclopropenone (DPC). Patient blood was sampled pre-sensitization (week 0) and at 2, 6 and about 24 weeks after DPC sensitization. For TCR sequencing, blood came from over 25 alopecia patients at anywhere from one to four time points (pre-sensitization, 2, 6 and 24 weeks).

The library was made by RACE. For sequencing, a NextSeq 500 was employed. During library preparation, unique molecular identifiers were attached to individual cDNA molecules so that TCRs could be counted in a quantitative, reproducible way. Both TCR alpha and TCR beta chains were sequenced from each blood RNA sample. On the study's bioinformatics: Samples had a median of 95,638 TCRs, with a range from roughly 20,000 to 690,600. V, J and CDR3 annotation of the TCR reads was carried out using the Decombinator software suite. Every sample was subsampled to the same number of TCRs (28,000) for the PS versus PT1 abundance plots. TCRs were defined as expanded if absent before sensitization and observed at least eight times at the 2-week time point. Through fastp at Q25 and MiXCR, TCRdb rebuilt clones from the public reads, retaining in-frame beta chains. Duplicate CDR3 protein sequences are folded into a single record with the most common DNA and genes. The V and J calls were determined by TCRdb, not by the authors. This sample gives about 80,000 distinct CDR3 sequences in total; 10% to 13% of them show up just once. The ten largest account for about 1.3% of the sample.

Overall study outcomes, separate from this receptor: Repeated subsampling changed both the strength of the expansion versus patch-test correlation and the threshold at which that correlation became significant. A positive correlation was found between the number of PT1 expanded TCRs and patch test score, with significance reached at thresholds 8, 16 and 32 but not 4. DPC sensitization did not change the number of TCRs with a frequency above 1 in 1000, and there was no evidence of changes in global repertoire structure. Because every patient had alopecia, a presumed autoimmune disease, the patients' immune response might differ from that of healthy individuals. Significantly more large CDR3 similarity clusters were formed by expanded TCRs than by pre-sensitization or healthy control sets, consistent with antigen-driven responses.

The sequence came from a woman aged 50 to 60 with alopecia areata. Some clones in this sample may be carry-over from other donors' samples. The sample here was whole blood, taken in connection with sensitization to the hapten diphenylcyclopropenone (DPC). This chain joins TRBV7-9 to TRBJ2-3, with no confidently assigned D gene. DNA sequence: TGTGCCGGCTCCCCGGCAGATACGCAGTATTTT. It translates as CAGSPADTQYF.